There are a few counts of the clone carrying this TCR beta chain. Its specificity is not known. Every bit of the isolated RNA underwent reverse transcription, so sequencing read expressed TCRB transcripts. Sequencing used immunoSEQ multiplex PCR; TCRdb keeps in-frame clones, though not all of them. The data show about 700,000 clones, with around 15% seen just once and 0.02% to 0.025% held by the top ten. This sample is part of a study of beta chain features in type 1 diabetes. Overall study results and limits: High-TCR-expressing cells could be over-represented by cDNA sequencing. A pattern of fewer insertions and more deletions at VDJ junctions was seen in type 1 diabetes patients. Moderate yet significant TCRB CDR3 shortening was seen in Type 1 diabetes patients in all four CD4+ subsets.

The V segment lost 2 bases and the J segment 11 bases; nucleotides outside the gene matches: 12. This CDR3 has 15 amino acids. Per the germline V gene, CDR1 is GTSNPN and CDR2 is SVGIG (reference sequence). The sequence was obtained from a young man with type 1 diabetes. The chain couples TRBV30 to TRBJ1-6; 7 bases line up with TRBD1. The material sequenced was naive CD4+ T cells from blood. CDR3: CAWSRVDRDRTPLHF. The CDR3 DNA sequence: TGTGCCTGGAGTAGAGTTGATAGGGACAGAACACCCCTCCACTTT.